This passage covers 20 T cell receptor beta chains from one sample sequenced in a study of OX40 agonist ivuxolimab in advanced cancers. Assay: immunoSEQ multiplex PCR; the TCRdb copy retains only in-frame clones and omits some. This sample has about 82,000 clones, with roughly 91% found just once. Sequencing was performed on CD4+ or CD8+ T cells sorted from blood, taken in a trial of the OX40 agonist ivuxolimab. These TCRs come from an adult with an advanced solid tumor such as melanoma, head and neck, liver or kidney cancer.

The CDR3 reads CASSGEPPSRETQYF. The CDR3 DNA is TGTGCCAGCAGTGGTGAGCCCCCGAGCCGGGAGACCCAGTACTTC. V is TRBV25-1 and J is TRBJ2-5; D unresolved. The V end was cut by 4 bases, the J end by 5 bases, with 17 bases between. Germline loops: CDR1 MGHDK, CDR2 SYGVNS. The CDR3 is made up of 15 amino acids.

This clone was detected a few times. V usage is TRBV5-5 and J usage is TRBJ1-1, with D maybe TRBD1 (5 bases). Germline loops: CDR1 SGHKS, CDR2 YYEKEE (reference sequence). The CDR3 has 13 residues. Trimming took off 1 base at V and 4 bases at J, with 8 bases between the two ends. CDR3 amino acids: CASSLLRGTEAFF. The CDR3, as DNA: TGTGCCAGCAGCTTGTTGAGGGGCACTGAAGCTTTCTTT.

The chain links TRBV18 to TRBJ1-5, with TRBD1 identical over 7 bases. The V gene end was trimmed by 6 bases and the J gene end by 0 bases; junction bases not matched to a gene: 8. Per germline, CDR1 KGHSH and CDR2 LQKENI. The CDR3 sequence is 16 residues long. CDR3 nucleotides: TGTGCCAGCTCGCCGGCCGGGACAGCTAGCAATCAGCCCCAGCATTTT. Residues: CASSPAGTASNQPQHF.

The J gene is TRBJ1-2, the V gene TRBV25-1; D gene ambiguous. Deletions cut 8 bases from V and 5 bases from J, with 6 bases between. The CDR3 has 10 residues. Germline V CDR1 and CDR2: MGHDK, SYGVNS. The CDR3 is CASRGYGYTF. CDR3 nucleotides: TGTGCCAGCCGCGGTTATGGCTACACCTTC.

V is TRBV28 and J is TRBJ2-1; 13 bases align to TRBD2. The germline V gene has CDR1 MDHEN and CDR2 SYDVKM. With 6 bases clipped from V and 2 bases from J, the junction kept 7 bases outside the gene matches. CDR3 length: 17 amino acids. This CDR3 is CASRRGLAGVPYNEQFF. The CDR3 region has the DNA TGTGCCAGCAGACGTGGACTAGCGGGAGTCCCCTACAATGAGCAGTTCTTC. The full variable domain, its missing parts supplied by reference TRBV28 and TRBJ2-1, is DVKVTQSSRYLVKRTGEKVFLECVQDMDHENMFWYRQDPGLGLRLIYFSYDVKMKEKGDIPEGYSVSREKKERFSLILESASTNQTSMYLCASRRGLAGVPYNEQFFGPGTRLTVL.

V is TRBV2 and J is TRBJ1-3; TRBD1 might be the D (5 bases). Germline loops: CDR1 SNHLY, CDR2 FYNNEI. V was pared by 6 bases and J by 0 bases, with 12 bases between. The CDR3 loop spans 15 amino acids. The CDR3: CASSPAQGSGNTIYF. CDR3 sequence (DNA): TGTGCCAGCAGCCCGGCCCAGGGCTCTGGAAACACCATATATTTT.

This rearrangement joins TRBV5-1 to TRBJ2-7, with D perhaps matching TRBD2 (6 bases). The CDR3 is made up of 12 amino acids. The germline V and J ends were trimmed by 2 bases and 4 bases, with 7 bases remaining between them. CDR1 is SGHRS, CDR2 YFSETQ, per germline. This CDR3 is CASSFSGYEQYF. The CDR3 region has the DNA TGCGCCAGCAGCTTTAGCGGTTACGAGCAGTACTTC.

V usage is TRBV28 and J usage is TRBJ1-5; 9 bases line up with TRBD1. Per the germline V gene, CDR1 is MDHEN and CDR2 is SYDVKM. With 5 bases clipped from V and 4 bases from J, the junction kept 6 bases outside the gene matches. This CDR3 is 15 amino acids long. This CDR3 is CASSRRDRENQPQHF. For the CDR3, the DNA is TGTGCCAGCAGTCGCCGGGACAGGGAAAATCAGCCCCAGCATTTT.

In this sample, this clone turned up once. This chain uses TRBV7-9 with TRBJ2-1; 9 bases align to TRBD2. J was trimmed by 6 bases and V by 5 bases; bases with no gene match: 8. The CDR3 contains 15 residues. Per germline, CDR1 SEHNR and CDR2 FQNEAQ (reference sequence). The CDR3 sequence: CASSLGTSLFNEQFF. The CDR3 bases are TGTGCCAGCAGCCTCGGGACTAGCCTTTTCAATGAGCAGTTCTTC.

The chain uses TRBV5-6 and TRBJ2-3; D remains unclear. The CDR3 loop spans 11 amino acids. CDR1 is SGHDT, CDR2 YYEEEE, per germline. The V end lost 7 bases, the J end lost 6 bases, and 9 bases lay between the germline ends. CDR3 sequence (DNA): TGTGCCAGCCGACGTACGGATACGCAGTATTTT. As protein: CASRRTDTQYF.

The chain is built from TRBV6-5 and TRBJ1-5, with D possibly matching TRBD1 (6 bases). CDR1 is MNHEY, CDR2 SVGAGI, per germline. The CDR3 has 15 residues. Trimming took 2 bases from V and 1 from J, leaving 9 bases between them. CDR3 sequence (DNA): TGTGCCAGCAGTTACAAAGGGGGAAGCAATCAGCCCCAGCATTTT. It specifies CASSYKGGSNQPQHF.

V gene TRBV9 combines with J gene TRBJ2-3, with a tentative D call TRBD2 (5 bases). Germline loops: CDR1 SGDLS, CDR2 YYNGEE. The CDR3 is 14 residues long. The germline V and J ends were trimmed by 3 bases and 0 bases, with 8 bases remaining between them. The CDR3 DNA sequence: TGTGCCAGCAGCGGACGGACTAGCACAGATACGCAGTATTTT. Translation gives CASSGRTSTDTQYF.

This clone was picked up one time. The chain couples TRBV7-2 to TRBJ2-3; TRBD2 matches 7 bases. This CDR3 has 13 residues. Germline-derived CDR1 and CDR2 are SGHTA and FQGNSA. J was trimmed by 11 bases and V by 2 bases; bases with no gene match: 7. This CDR3 is CASSLNLKREQYF. CDR3 DNA sequence: TGTGCCAGCAGCTTAAATTTAAAGCGGGAGCAGTATTTT.

J is TRBJ2-3 and V is TRBV5-4, with D uncertain. Germline V CDR1 and CDR2: SGHNT, YYREEE (reference sequence). This CDR3 spans 18 amino acids. Trimming stripped 0 bases from V and 2 bases from J, with 19 bases between. The CDR3 DNA reads TGTGCCAGCAGCTTGGCCGCTACGTGGTACAATCCCACAGATACGCAGTATTTT. Its protein product is CASSLAATWYNPTDTQYF.

This clone occurred once. CDR3 protein: CSVQGLAGDTDTQYF. The CDR3 coding sequence is TGCAGCGTGCAAGGACTAGCGGGAGACACAGATACGCAGTATTTT. V is TRBV29-1 and J is TRBJ2-3; 13 positions agree with TRBD2. The junction had 5 bases not matched to a gene; V was cut back by 6 bases and J by 2 bases. This CDR3 comprises 15 residues. Germline CDR1 is SQVTM and CDR2 is ANQGSEA.

The chain carries TRBV4-2 and TRBJ1-1, with a tentative D call TRBD1 (6 bases). Trimming removed 2 bases at V and 4 bases at J, with 14 bases between. This CDR3 is built from 15 residues. The germline gives CDR1 LGHNA, CDR2 YNFKEQ. This CDR3 reads CASSQKGGVGTEAFF. The CDR3, as DNA: TGTGCCAGCAGCCAAAAGGGGGGGGTTGGCACTGAAGCTTTCTTT.

This chain uses TRBV11-3 with TRBJ2-7, with 12 bases fitting TRBD1. Germline V lookup: CDR1 SGHNT, CDR2 YENEEA. The V segment lost 5 bases and the J segment 6 bases; nucleotides outside the gene matches: 8. This CDR3 has 15 amino acids. CDR3 in DNA: TGTGCCAGCAGCCCACCGGGACAGGGGGCTCGCGAGCAGTACTTC. Translated: CASSPPGQGAREQYF.

The chain employs TRBV5-7 and TRBJ2-7; 7 bases agree with TRBD1. TRBV5-7 is identified as an open reading frame with a role that is uncertain. This CDR3 has 17 amino acids. With V trimmed by 1 base and J by 0 bases, 10 bases remained unmatched. CDR3: CASSLTFGTVISYEQYF. The CDR3 nucleotides are TGTGCCAGCAGCTTGACATTCGGGACAGTAATCTCCTACGAGCAGTACTTC.

This clone has a handful of counts. The V and J genes are TRBV28 and TRBJ1-2, with 9 bases fitting TRBD1. V shed 2 bases, J shed 3 bases, and the junction held 4 bases outside the gene matches. Per the germline V gene, CDR1 is MDHEN and CDR2 is SYDVKM. The CDR3 totals 15 residues. This CDR3 reads CASSLLDRGDYGYTF. The CDR3 DNA sequence: TGTGCCAGCAGTTTACTCGACAGGGGGGACTATGGCTACACCTTC.

The chain couples TRBV2 to TRBJ2-3, with 7 nucleotides matching TRBD1. The germline gives CDR1 SNHLY, CDR2 FYNNEI. CDR3 length: 16 amino acids. V was clipped by 6 bases and J by 2 bases; unmatched bases: 11. The DNA of the CDR3 is TGTGCCAGCAGAAAGAGACAGGGCGTTTCCACAGATACGCAGTATTTT. This gives the protein CASRKRQGVSTDTQYF.